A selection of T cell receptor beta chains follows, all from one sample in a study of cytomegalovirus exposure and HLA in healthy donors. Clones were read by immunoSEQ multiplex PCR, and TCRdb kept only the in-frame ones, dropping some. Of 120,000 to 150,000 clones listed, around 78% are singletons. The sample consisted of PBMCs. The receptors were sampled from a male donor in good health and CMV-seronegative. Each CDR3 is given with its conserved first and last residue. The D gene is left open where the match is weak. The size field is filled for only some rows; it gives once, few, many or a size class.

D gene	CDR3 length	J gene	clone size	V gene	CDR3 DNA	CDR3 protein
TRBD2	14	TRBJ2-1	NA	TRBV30	TGTGCCTGGAGTGTAGTCGGGGGGGCCGATGAGCAGTTCTTC	CAWSVVGGADEQFF
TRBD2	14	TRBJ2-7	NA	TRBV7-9	TGTGCCAGCAGCCCTAGCGGAAGCTCCTACGAGCAGTACTTC	CASSPSGSSYEQYF
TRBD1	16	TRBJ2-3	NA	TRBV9	TGTGCCAGCAGCGTCAGACAGGGGGTCACCACAGATACGCAGTATTTT	CASSVRQGVTTDTQYF
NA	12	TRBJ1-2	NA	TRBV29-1	TGCAGCGTTGTCTTTACAGGTTGGGTCTACACCTTC	CSVVFTGWVYTF
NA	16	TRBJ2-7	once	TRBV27	TGTGCCAGCAGTTTAGCCAAGACAGGTACCACCTACGAGCAGTACTTC	CASSLAKTGTTYEQYF
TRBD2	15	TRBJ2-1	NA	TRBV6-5	TGTGCCAGCAGCCTGCCCCCGGGACTAGCTTCTGAGCAGTTCTTC	CASSLPPGLASEQFF
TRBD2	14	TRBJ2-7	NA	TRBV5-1	TGCGCCAGCAGCCGGAGCGGGGGGGATTACGAGCAGTACTTC	CASSRSGGDYEQYF
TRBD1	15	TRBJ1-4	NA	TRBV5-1	TGCGCCAGCAGCTTGGAGGGGGACAGGGGTTTGAAACTGTTTTTT	CASSLEGDRGLKLFF
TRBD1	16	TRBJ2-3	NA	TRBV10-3	TGTGCCATCAGGGGGGGACAGGGGATAGCGGCAGATACGCAGTATTTT	CAIRGGQGIAADTQYF
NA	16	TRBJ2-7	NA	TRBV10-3	TGTGCCATCAGGAAATCCCGAGGGGGGGAGGAGCGCGAGCAGTACTTC	CAIRKSRGGEEREQYF
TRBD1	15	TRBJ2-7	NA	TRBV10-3	TGTGCCATCAGTGATCGGACAGGGGGCAGGTACGAGCAGTACTTC	CAISDRTGGRYEQYF
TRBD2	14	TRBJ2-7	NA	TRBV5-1	TGCGCCAGCAGACAGTTAGCGGGACACTACGAGCAGTACTTC	CASRQLAGHYEQYF
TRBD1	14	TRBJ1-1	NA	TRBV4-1	TGCGCCAGCACCCGGACAGGGGGGACCACTGAAGCTTTCTTT	CASTRTGGTTEAFF
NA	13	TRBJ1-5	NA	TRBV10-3	TGTGCCATCAGTGAGTCCGGGAATCAGCCCCAGCATTTT	CAISESGNQPQHF
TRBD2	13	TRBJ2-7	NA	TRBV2	TGTGCCAGCAGTGACGGGTCCGGGGGGGAGCAGTACTTC	CASSDGSGGEQYF
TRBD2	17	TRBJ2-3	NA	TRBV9	TGTGCCAGCAGCGTAGAGTTAGCGGGGGGCCCCACAGATACGCAGTATTTT	CASSVELAGGPTDTQYF
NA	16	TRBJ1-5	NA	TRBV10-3	TGTGCCTTCAGGGCCACCAGGTGTAGAAGCAATCAGCCCCAGCATTTT	CAFRATRCRSNQPQHF
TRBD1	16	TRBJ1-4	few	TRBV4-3	TGCGCCAGCAGCCAAGATTCAGGCAGGGGGTATGAAAAACTGTTTTTT	CASSQDSGRGYEKLFF
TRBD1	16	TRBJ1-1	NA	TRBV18	TGTGCCAGCTCACCACCTCCGACAGGGATGGACACTGAAGCTTTCTTT	CASSPPPTGMDTEAFF
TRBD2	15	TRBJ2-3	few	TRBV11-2	TGTGCCAGCAGCCCGAGGACTAGCCTCACAGATACGCAGTATTTT	CASSPRTSLTDTQYF
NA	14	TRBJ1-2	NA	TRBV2	TGTGCCAGCAGTGAAGCACAGACTAACTATGGCTACACCTTC	CASSEAQTNYGYTF
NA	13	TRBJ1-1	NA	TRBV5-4	TGTGCCAGCAGCACCGGGGATTACACTGAAGCTTTCTTT	CASSTGDYTEAFF
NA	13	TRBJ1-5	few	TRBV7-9	TGTGCCAGCAGCATGGGGGGTGTGGGGCCCCAGCATTTT	CASSMGGVGPQHF
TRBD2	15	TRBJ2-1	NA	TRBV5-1	TGCGCCAGCAGCCCAGGACTAGCGGGGTACAATGAGCAGTTCTTC	CASSPGLAGYNEQFF
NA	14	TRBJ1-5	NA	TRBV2	TGTGCCAGCAGGTACAGGGATAGCAATCAGCCCCAGCATTTT	CASRYRDSNQPQHF
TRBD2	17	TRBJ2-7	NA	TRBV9	TGTGCCAGCAGCGTGGGAGCGGCGGGAGGGCGCCCCTACGAGCAGTACTTC	CASSVGAAGGRPYEQYF
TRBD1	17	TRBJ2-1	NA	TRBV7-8	TGTGCCAGCAGCTTCCCCTTGTGGGACAGGGACTACAATGAGCAGTTCTTC	CASSFPLWDRDYNEQFF
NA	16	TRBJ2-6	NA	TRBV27	TGTGCCAGCAGCCCCACCACCGGGAATGGGGCCAACGTCCTGACTTTC	CASSPTTGNGANVLTF
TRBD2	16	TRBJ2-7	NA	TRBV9	TGTGCCAGCAGCGATACCGAGGGGGTAGCGGGGGACGAGCAGTACTTC	CASSDTEGVAGDEQYF
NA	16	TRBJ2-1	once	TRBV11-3	TGTGCCAGCAGCTTATCTCAGGGGCCAAGTACCGCTGAGCAGTTCTTC	CASSLSQGPSTAEQFF
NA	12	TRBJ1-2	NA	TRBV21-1	TGTGCCACCCTGGGGCAGGGCAGCGGCTACACCTTC	CATLGQGSGYTF
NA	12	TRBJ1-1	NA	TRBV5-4	TGTGCCAGCTCGTACAGGGCCGCTGAAGCTTTCTTT	CASSYRAAEAFF
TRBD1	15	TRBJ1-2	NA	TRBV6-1	TGTGCCAGCAGTGAATGGGCAGGGGGCTTCGACGGCTACACCTTC	CASSEWAGGFDGYTF
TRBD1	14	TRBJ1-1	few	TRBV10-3	TGTGCCAGCCTAGAGACAGGGCAATCCACTGAAGCTTTCTTT	CASLETGQSTEAFF
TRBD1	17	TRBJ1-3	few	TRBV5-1	TGCGCCAGCAGCCCGTGGGACAGGGGGACGGCTGGAAACACCATATATTTT	CASSPWDRGTAGNTIYF
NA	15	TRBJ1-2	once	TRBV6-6	TGTGCCAGCAGAAACAAACCAAGAAACGACTATGGCTACACCTTC	CASRNKPRNDYGYTF
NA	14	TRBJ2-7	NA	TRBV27	TGTGCCAGCAGTTTGGGGGAAGGGGGTTACGAGCAGTACTTC	CASSLGEGGYEQYF
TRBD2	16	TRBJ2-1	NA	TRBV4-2	TGTGCCAGCAGCCAAGATCCTAGCGGAGACTACAATGAGCAGTTCTTC	CASSQDPSGDYNEQFF
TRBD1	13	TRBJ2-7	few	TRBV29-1	TGCAGCGCCCAGGGGGCACCCAACTACGAGCAGTACTTC	CSAQGAPNYEQYF
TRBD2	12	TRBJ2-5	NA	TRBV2	TGTGCAAGTAAGCGGGAGTCAGAGACCCAGTACTTC	CASKRESETQYF
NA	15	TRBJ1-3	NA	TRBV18	TGTGCCAGCTCACCGGGAACAGGGTATGGTAACACCATATATTTT	CASSPGTGYGNTIYF
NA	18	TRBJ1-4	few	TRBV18	TGTGCCAGCTCCCTTGACAGGACGTTCACCCCGGGGATCGAAAAACTGTTTTTT	CASSLDRTFTPGIEKLFF
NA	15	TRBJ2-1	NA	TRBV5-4	TGTGCCAGCAGCTTTGCTAGCGTCTCCTACAATGAGCAGTTCTTC	CASSFASVSYNEQFF
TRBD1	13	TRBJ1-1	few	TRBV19	TGTGCCACCACAGGGGGACCGGGCACTGAAGCTTTCTTT	CATTGGPGTEAFF
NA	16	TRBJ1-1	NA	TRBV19	TGTGCCCGTAGTATTATCTCTGGGGGGAAGAACACTGAAGCTTTCTTT	CARSIISGGKNTEAFF
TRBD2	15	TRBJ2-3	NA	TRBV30	TGTGCCTGGAGTGTACTAGCGGTATACACAGATACGCAGTATTTT	CAWSVLAVYTDTQYF
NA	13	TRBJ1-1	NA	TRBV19	TGTGCCAGTAGTATTAGGGGGTCGGGCGAAGCTTTCTTT	CASSIRGSGEAFF